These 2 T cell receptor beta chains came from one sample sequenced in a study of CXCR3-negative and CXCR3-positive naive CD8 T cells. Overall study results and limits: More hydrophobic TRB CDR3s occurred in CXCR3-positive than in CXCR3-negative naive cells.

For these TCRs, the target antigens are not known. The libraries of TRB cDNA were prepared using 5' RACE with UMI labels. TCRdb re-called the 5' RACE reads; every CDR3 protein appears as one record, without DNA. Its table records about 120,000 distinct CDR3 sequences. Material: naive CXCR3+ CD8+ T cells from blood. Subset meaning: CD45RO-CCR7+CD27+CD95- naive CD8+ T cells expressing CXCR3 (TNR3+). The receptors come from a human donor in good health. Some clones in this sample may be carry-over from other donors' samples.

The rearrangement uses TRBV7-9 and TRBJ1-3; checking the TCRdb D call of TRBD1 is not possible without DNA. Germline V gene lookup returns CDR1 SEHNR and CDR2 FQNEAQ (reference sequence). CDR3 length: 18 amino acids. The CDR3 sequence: CASSLVPPRGENRGTIYF.

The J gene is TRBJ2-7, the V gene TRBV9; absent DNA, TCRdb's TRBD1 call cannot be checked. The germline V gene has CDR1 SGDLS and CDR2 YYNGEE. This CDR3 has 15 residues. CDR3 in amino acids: CASSVAGQGTDEQYF.